The clone carrying this T cell receptor (beta chain) was detected only a few times. TCRdb re-called the RT-PCR reads through MiXCR, storing one row per CDR3 protein. Seen here are more than 850,000 distinct CDR3 sequences, roughly 18% observed once, and the top ten hold under 6.5%. V was cut by 4 bases and J by 8 bases, with 12 bases left in between. Germline CDR1 SGHRS, CDR2 YFSETQ. The CDR3 has 12 amino acids. The data originate from a study of patients and donors after allogeneic stem cell transplantation. The chain couples TRBV5-1 to TRBJ1-2, with no clear D. The receptor was isolated from a human donor who was either an allogeneic HSCT recipient or a stem cell or donor lymphocyte infusion donor (not recorded which). It is not recorded whose cells these are; they may come from a transplant donor. The sample comprised blood, either unsorted or a sorted T cell fraction (not recorded which). This CDR3 reads CASSLLLLGYTF. In DNA, the CDR3 is TGCGCCAGCAGCCTACTTCTTCTGGGCTACACCTTC.